Listed below are T cell receptor beta chains from one sample, sequenced in a study of T cells after yellow fever vaccination. TCRdb passed the 5' RACE reads through MiXCR, listing each CDR3 protein once. The sample includes some 600,000 distinct CDR3 sequences, 10% to 15% of them seen just once. The sample was PBMCs, taken on the day of the yellow fever booster vaccination. The receptors were gathered from a man aged 30 to 45 who received the YFV17D yellow fever vaccine. Each CDR3 is given with its conserved first and last residue. A D gene is named only where the DNA matches it firmly. Some rows mark clone size as missing; the rest say once, few, many or name a class of expanded clone.

clone_size: NA; v_call: TRBV25-1; d_call: NA; j_call: TRBJ2-7; cdr3_nt: TGTGCCAGCAGTGACCTTGACAACTCCTACGAGCAGTACTTC; cdr3_aa: CASSDLDNSYEQYF
clone_size: few; v_call: TRBV27; d_call: NA; j_call: TRBJ2-1; cdr3_nt: TGTGCCAGAGTAGACAGCAGCTGCTACAATGAGCAGTTCTTC; cdr3_aa: CARVDSSCYNEQFF
clone_size: few; v_call: TRBV6-1; d_call: NA; j_call: TRBJ2-4; cdr3_nt: TGTGCCAGCAGTGAAACTAGTATGGAAAACATTCAGTACTTC; cdr3_aa: CASSETSMENIQYF
clone_size: few; v_call: TRBV20-1; d_call: TRBD1; j_call: TRBJ1-6; cdr3_nt: TGCAGTGCTAGGGGGACAGTGAAATCACCCCTCCACTTT; cdr3_aa: CSARGTVKSPLHF
clone_size: many; v_call: TRBV5-1; d_call: TRBD2; j_call: TRBJ2-3; cdr3_nt: TGCGCCAGCAGCGCCGGACTAGCAAGGGCAGATACGCAGTATTTT; cdr3_aa: CASSAGLARADTQYF
clone_size: NA; v_call: TRBV11-2; d_call: TRBD1; j_call: TRBJ1-2; cdr3_nt: TGTGCCAGCAGCTTAATTCAGGGGGCGATCAGGGGCTACACCTTC; cdr3_aa: CASSLIQGAIRGYTF
clone_size: few; v_call: TRBV5-1; d_call: TRBD2; j_call: TRBJ2-7; cdr3_nt: TGCGCCAGCGCCCGTAGCGGGAGCTACGAGCAGTACTTC; cdr3_aa: CASARSGSYEQYF
clone_size: NA; v_call: TRBV19; d_call: NA; j_call: TRBJ2-1; cdr3_nt: TGTGCCAGTAGTTCCCCCCTTAGTCGGCAGTTCTTC; cdr3_aa: CASSSPLSRQFF
clone_size: few; v_call: TRBV5-1; d_call: TRBD2; j_call: TRBJ2-7; cdr3_nt: TGCGCCAGCACGGCACAAGTTGCGGCGGGAGGTGGGGAGCAGTACTTC; cdr3_aa: CASTAQVAAGGGEQYF
clone_size: NA; v_call: TRBV6-1; d_call: NA; j_call: TRBJ1-5; cdr3_nt: TGTGCCAGCAGTGGCCCAGGTGGGGATCAGCCCCAGCATTTT; cdr3_aa: CASSGPGGDQPQHF
clone_size: NA; v_call: TRBV30; d_call: NA; j_call: TRBJ2-3; cdr3_nt: TGTGCCTGGACCCCAGCCCCCCCAGATACGCAGTATTTT; cdr3_aa: CAWTPAPPDTQYF
clone_size: many; v_call: TRBV14; d_call: TRBD2; j_call: TRBJ2-1; cdr3_nt: TGTGCCAGCAGCCAAGATCGGGGGCTAGCGGGAGGTAATGAGCAGTTCTTC; cdr3_aa: CASSQDRGLAGGNEQFF
clone_size: few; v_call: TRBV20-1; d_call: TRBD2; j_call: TRBJ2-1; cdr3_nt: TGCAGTGCTAGAGTTTTCCCCGGGGGCGGGAGGGCTGGTGAGCAGTTCTTC; cdr3_aa: CSARVFPGGGRAGEQFF
clone_size: few; v_call: TRBV12-3/TRBV12-4; d_call: NA; j_call: TRBJ2-5; cdr3_nt: TGTGCCAGCAGTTTAGACGGGCTACAAGAGACCCAGTACTTC; cdr3_aa: CASSLDGLQETQYF
clone_size: many; v_call: TRBV10-3; d_call: NA; j_call: TRBJ2-7; cdr3_nt: TGTGCCATCAGTGAGTCTGGTGAGCAGTACTTC; cdr3_aa: CAISESGEQYF
clone_size: many; v_call: TRBV5-5; d_call: TRBD2; j_call: TRBJ2-2; cdr3_nt: TGTGCCAGCAGCGGTAGAGGGGAGGGCACCGGGGAGCTGTTTTTT; cdr3_aa: CASSGRGEGTGELFF
clone_size: few; v_call: TRBV29-1; d_call: TRBD2; j_call: TRBJ2-2; cdr3_nt: TGCAGCGTTGTTGCGGGAGGGTCCGGGGAGCTGTTTTTT; cdr3_aa: CSVVAGGSGELFF
clone_size: NA; v_call: TRBV20-1; d_call: NA; j_call: TRBJ2-1; cdr3_nt: TGCAGTGCTAGAGATCCAGGGTACAATGAGCAGTTCTTC; cdr3_aa: CSARDPGYNEQFF
clone_size: NA; v_call: TRBV11-2; d_call: NA; j_call: TRBJ1-4; cdr3_nt: TGTGCCAGCAGCCCAACAGCCTTTGGTGAAAAACTGTTTTTT; cdr3_aa: CASSPTAFGEKLFF
clone_size: few; v_call: TRBV20-1; d_call: TRBD2; j_call: TRBJ2-1; cdr3_nt: TGCAGTGCTCCGGTCGGGGGGGGGCATGAGCAGTTCTTC; cdr3_aa: CSAPVGGGHEQFF
clone_size: NA; v_call: TRBV6-6; d_call: NA; j_call: TRBJ2-7; cdr3_nt: TGTGCCAGCAGTAAGACAGGACCCTACGAGCAGTACTTC; cdr3_aa: CASSKTGPYEQYF
clone_size: few; v_call: TRBV20-1; d_call: NA; j_call: TRBJ2-3; cdr3_nt: TGCAGTGCTGACGGGGGACCTAGCACAGATACGCAGTATTTT; cdr3_aa: CSADGGPSTDTQYF
clone_size: once; v_call: TRBV11-2; d_call: NA; j_call: TRBJ2-7; cdr3_nt: TGTGCCAGCAGGCTCCCCACGGCAGGGGCCCCCTACGAGCAGTACTTC; cdr3_aa: CASRLPTAGAPYEQYF
clone_size: NA; v_call: TRBV19; d_call: NA; j_call: TRBJ2-6; cdr3_nt: TGTGCCAGTAGTATAGATCCAGGGGTTATCTCTGGGGCCAACGTCCTGACTTTC; cdr3_aa: CASSIDPGVISGANVLTF
clone_size: many; v_call: TRBV7-2; d_call: TRBD2; j_call: TRBJ2-1; cdr3_nt: TGTGCCAGCATAAAACCCGGGGGGGTGAACAATGAGCAGTTCTTC; cdr3_aa: CASIKPGGVNNEQFF
clone_size: NA; v_call: TRBV5-1; d_call: TRBD1; j_call: TRBJ1-2; cdr3_nt: TGCGCCAGCAGCATCGCCCGGGACAGGGGCGGCTACACCTTC; cdr3_aa: CASSIARDRGGYTF